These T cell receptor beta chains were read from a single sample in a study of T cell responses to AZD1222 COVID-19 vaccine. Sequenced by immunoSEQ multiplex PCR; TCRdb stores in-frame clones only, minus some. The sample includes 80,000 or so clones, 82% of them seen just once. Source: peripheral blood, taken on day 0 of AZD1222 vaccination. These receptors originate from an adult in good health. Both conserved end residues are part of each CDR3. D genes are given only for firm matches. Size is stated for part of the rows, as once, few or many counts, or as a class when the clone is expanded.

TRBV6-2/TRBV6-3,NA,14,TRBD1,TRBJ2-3,TGTGCCAGCAGTTGGGACAGGGCAACAGATACGCAGTATTTT,CASSWDRATDTQYF
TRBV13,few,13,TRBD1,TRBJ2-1,TGTGCCAGCAGCTTAGGACAGGGGGGTGAGCAGTTCTTC,CASSLGQGGEQFF
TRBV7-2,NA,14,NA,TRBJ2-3,TGTGCCAGCAGCTTAGACATCGGGACAGATACGCAGTATTTT,CASSLDIGTDTQYF
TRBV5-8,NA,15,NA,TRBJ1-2,TGTGCCAGCAGCACGCAGACGGCGGCCTACTATGGCTACACCTTC,CASSTQTAAYYGYTF
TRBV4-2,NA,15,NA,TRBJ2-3,TGTGCCAGCAGCGTCCGGGACACCCAGGGAGATACGCAGTATTTT,CASSVRDTQGDTQYF
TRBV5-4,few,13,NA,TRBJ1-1,TGTGCCAGCAGCTTGGATCAGAACACTGAAGCTTTCTTT,CASSLDQNTEAFF
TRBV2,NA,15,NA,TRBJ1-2,TGTGCCAGCAGTGAAGCCCACGGGGCTAACTATGGCTACACCTTC,CASSEAHGANYGYTF
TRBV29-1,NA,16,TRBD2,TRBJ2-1,TGCAGCGTTGAAGGTGGAGCGGGGGTCTCCTACAATGAGCAGTTCTTC,CSVEGGAGVSYNEQFF
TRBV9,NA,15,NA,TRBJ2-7,TGTGCCAGCAGCGCCGGACCGGATGCATCCTACGAGCAGTACTTC,CASSAGPDASYEQYF
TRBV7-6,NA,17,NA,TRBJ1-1,TGTGCCAGCAGCAACGCGGCAGATCCTATGATTGACACTGAAGCTTTCTTT,CASSNAADPMIDTEAFF
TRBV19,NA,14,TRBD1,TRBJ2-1,TGTGCCAGTATGCGCCAGGGGGTCAACAATGAGCAGTTCTTC,CASMRQGVNNEQFF
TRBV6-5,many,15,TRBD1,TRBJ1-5,TGTGCCAGCAGTACGGACAGGTCCTCTTATCAGCCCCAGCATTTT,CASSTDRSSYQPQHF
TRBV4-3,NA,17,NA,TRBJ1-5,TGCGCCAGCAGCCAAGGGGTTTCGGGCAGGGAAGATCAGCCCCAGCATTTT,CASSQGVSGREDQPQHF
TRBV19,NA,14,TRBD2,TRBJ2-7,TGTGCCAGTAGTACCCCGGGACTAGCGGGCGAGCAGTACTTC,CASSTPGLAGEQYF
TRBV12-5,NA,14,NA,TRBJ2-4,TGTGCTAGTGGACGCGACACGGCCAAAAACATTCAGTACTTC,CASGRDTAKNIQYF
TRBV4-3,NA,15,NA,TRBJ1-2,TGCGCCAGCAGCCAAGAGAGATTTGTAAACTATGGCTACACCTTC,CASSQERFVNYGYTF
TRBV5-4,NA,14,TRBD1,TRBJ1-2,TGTGCCAGCAGCGGGGGGACAGGGGGATATGGCTACACCTTC,CASSGGTGGYGYTF
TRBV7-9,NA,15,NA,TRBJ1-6,TGTGCCAGCAGCCCCCAGGCCCTACGGGGATCACCCCTCCACTTT,CASSPQALRGSPLHF
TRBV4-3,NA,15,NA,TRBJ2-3,TGCGCCAGCAGCCAAGATCTTCCCCCGCCAGATACGCAGTATTTT,CASSQDLPPPDTQYF
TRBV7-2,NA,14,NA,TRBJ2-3,TGTGCCAGCAGCTTATTGGGTGGTTGGGATACGCAGTATTTT,CASSLLGGWDTQYF